Listed below are T cell receptor beta chains from one sample, sequenced in a study of blood T cell repertoires in COVID-19. The data were produced by immunoSEQ multiplex PCR, yet TCRdb's version contains in-frame clones alone and is incomplete. The sample contains 34,000 or so clones, about nine tenths of which appear only once. Sequenced sample: peripheral blood. The receptors come from a man over 45 with active or convalescent COVID-19. CDR3s include the opening cysteine and the closing phenylalanine or tryptophan. The order of the fields is D gene, V gene, J gene, clone size, CDR3 DNA, CDR3 protein. A D gene is named only where the DNA matches it firmly. Clone sizes are given selectively: once, few, many, or a class where the clone is expanded.

NA	TRBV9	TRBJ1-2	NA	TGTGCCAGCAGCGCCTTTGACACATCATCGGGGGACTATGGCTACACCTTC	CASSAFDTSSGDYGYTF
TRBD2	TRBV19	TRBJ2-3	NA	TGTGCCAGTAGTATAGGGCTAGCGGGAGTGAGTACAGATACGCAGTATTTT	CASSIGLAGVSTDTQYF
NA	TRBV18	TRBJ2-7	NA	TGTGCCAGCTCACCATCCAGTGTCCCCTACGAGCAGTACTTC	CASSPSSVPYEQYF
TRBD2	TRBV4-2	TRBJ2-1	NA	TGTGCCAGCAGCCAAGCGGGACGGGGACTAGCGGGTGGGAATGAGCAGTTCTTC	CASSQAGRGLAGGNEQFF
TRBD2	TRBV9	TRBJ2-1	NA	TGTGCCAGCACCTCGACTAGCGGTATTTACAATGAGCAGTTCTTC	CASTSTSGIYNEQFF
NA	TRBV19	TRBJ1-1	NA	TGTGCCAGTAGTATAAGGGACAACGGGGCGGGGGACACTGAAGCTTTCTTT	CASSIRDNGAGDTEAFF
TRBD1	TRBV10-3	TRBJ2-2	NA	TGTGCCATACAGTGGGACAGGGGGACCACCGGGGAGCTGTTTTTT	CAIQWDRGTTGELFF
NA	TRBV28	TRBJ1-5	once	TGTGCCAGCAGTTTTCGCCCACTGTGGGGCCGAGATCAGCCCCAGCATTTT	CASSFRPLWGRDQPQHF
NA	TRBV24-1	TRBJ2-7	NA	TGTGCCACCAGTGACCGGGACTCTACCTACGAGCAGTACTTC	CATSDRDSTYEQYF
TRBD2	TRBV6-6	TRBJ2-7	NA	TGTGCCAGCAGTCGTACGCCTCAGCCCCTAGCGGGGGACTCCTACGAGCAGTACTTC	CASSRTPQPLAGDSYEQYF
TRBD2	TRBV5-4	TRBJ2-3	NA	TGTGCCAGCAGCTTGGCCGGTAGCGGGAGAGATACGCAGTATTTT	CASSLAGSGRDTQYF
NA	TRBV7-2	TRBJ1-2	NA	TGTGCCAGCAGCTTAGCTGGGCTCTATGGCTACACCTTC	CASSLAGLYGYTF
NA	TRBV28	TRBJ2-7	NA	TGTGCCAGCACGGCAGGGACACTAGAGCAGTACTTC	CASTAGTLEQYF
NA	TRBV4-1	TRBJ1-5	NA	TGCGCCAGCAGCCAAGATAGTGGAGGCCATCAGCCCCAGCATTTT	CASSQDSGGHQPQHF
TRBD2	TRBV5-6	TRBJ2-5	NA	TGTGCCAGCAGCTTGCGGACTAGCTTTGAGACCCAGTACTTC	CASSLRTSFETQYF
NA	TRBV5-1	TRBJ2-3	NA	TGCGCCAGCAGCTTGGAAGGGGCGGATACGCAGTATTTT	CASSLEGADTQYF
NA	TRBV9	TRBJ2-7	once	TGTGCCAGCAGCGCCGGGACAAGGGAGACTAGCCCGCTGAGGGAGCAGTACTTC	CASSAGTRETSPLREQYF
NA	TRBV5-4	TRBJ2-1	NA	TGTGCCAGCAGCACCTTGGACTGGAGCTCCTACAATGAGCAGTTCTTC	CASSTLDWSSYNEQFF
TRBD1	TRBV28	TRBJ2-5	NA	TGTGCCACCCGACAGGGGGCGGTTGAGACCCAGTACTTC	CATRQGAVETQYF
NA	TRBV10-3	TRBJ2-7	NA	TGTGCCATCAGCGCGGATCTCTCCTACGAGCAGTACTTC	CAISADLSYEQYF
NA	TRBV9	TRBJ2-3	NA	TGTGCCAGCAGCGGGCTACTACTCACAGATACGCAGTATTTT	CASSGLLLTDTQYF
TRBD2	TRBV7-2	TRBJ2-7	NA	TGTGCCAGCAGCTTAGAGGCGGGAGTGGGATACGAGCAGTACTTC	CASSLEAGVGYEQYF
TRBD1	TRBV4-3	TRBJ2-2	once	TGCGCCAGCAGCCCCGGACAGGGAAGAGAGAACACCGGGGAGCTGTTTTTT	CASSPGQGRENTGELFF
TRBD2	TRBV3-1/TRBV3-2	TRBJ2-3	NA	TGTGCCAGCAGCCAAACCCCCCTCACTAGCGCACCTAGCACAGATACGCAGTATTTT	CASSQTPLTSAPSTDTQYF
NA	TRBV10-3	TRBJ1-5	NA	TGTGCCATCAGTGACCCACGACAGGATAGCAATCAGCCCCAGCATTTT	CAISDPRQDSNQPQHF
NA	TRBV28	TRBJ2-7	NA	TGTGCCAGCAGTTCCACCGGTGGGGGGACCTACGAGCAGTACTTC	CASSSTGGGTYEQYF
NA	TRBV6-2/TRBV6-3	TRBJ2-7	NA	TGTGCCAGCAGTTACTACGGCGGAAGGGGATTATACGAGCAGTACTTC	CASSYYGGRGLYEQYF
TRBD1	TRBV19	TRBJ2-5	NA	TGTGCCAGTACGGCCAGGGGGTCAGAGACCCAGTACTTC	CASTARGSETQYF
TRBD1	TRBV4-3	TRBJ1-4	NA	TGCGCCAGCAGCCAAACCCCGGGACAGGGGGGGGGTAGTGAAAAACTGTTTTTT	CASSQTPGQGGGSEKLFF
NA	TRBV10-3	TRBJ1-1	NA	TGTGCCATCAGTTGGACATCGGAGACTGAAGCTTTCTTT	CAISWTSETEAFF
NA	TRBV20-1	TRBJ2-1	NA	TGCAGTGCTAGTGAAGCGCCCAGCTCCTACAATGAGCAGTTCTTC	CSASEAPSSYNEQFF
NA	TRBV20-1	TRBJ2-3	NA	TGCAGTGCTAGTGGCACTTACACAGATACGCAGTATTTT	CSASGTYTDTQYF
NA	TRBV28	TRBJ2-4	NA	TGTGCCAGCAGCCCTAGGCGGGTAGCCAAAAACATTCAGTACTTC	CASSPRRVAKNIQYF
TRBD2	TRBV13	TRBJ2-1	NA	TGTGCCAGCAGCTTAGAGGGCGGGAGGGCCGCGGGCAATGAGCAGTTCTTC	CASSLEGGRAAGNEQFF
NA	TRBV5-1	TRBJ1-5	once	TGCGCCAGCACCCAGACAGGCCTCGCCCTTTATAGCAATCAGCCCCAGCATTTT	CASTQTGLALYSNQPQHF
NA	TRBV7-8	TRBJ2-3	once	TGTGCCAGCAGCTTAGTTGGCAGCACAGATACGCAGTATTTT	CASSLVGSTDTQYF
NA	TRBV10-3	TRBJ2-3	NA	TGTGCCATCAGTGAGGCGACAGCTAGCACAGATACGCAGTATTTT	CAISEATASTDTQYF
NA	TRBV7-2	TRBJ2-5	NA	TGTGCCAGCAGCTTAGGGAGGGTAGGGGAGACCCAGTACTTC	CASSLGRVGETQYF
TRBD1	TRBV2	TRBJ1-4	NA	TGTGCCAGCAGAAGGACAGGAGGAGGTGAAAAACTGTTTTTT	CASRRTGGGEKLFF
TRBD1	TRBV3-1/TRBV3-2	TRBJ1-2	once	TGTGCCAGCAGCCAAGTGGGACAGGCTGGTGGCTACACCTTC	CASSQVGQAGGYTF
TRBD1	TRBV14	TRBJ1-2	NA	TGTGCCAGCAGCCACCGCCGGGACAGGCTTTATGGCTACACCTTC	CASSHRRDRLYGYTF
NA	TRBV19	TRBJ2-4	NA	TGTGCCAGTAGTATTTGGGGCGCCAAAAACATTCAGTACTTC	CASSIWGAKNIQYF
NA	TRBV15	TRBJ2-2	NA	TGTGCCACCAGCAGAGATCTGCAGGGGGAGCTGTTTTTT	CATSRDLQGELFF
TRBD2	TRBV27	TRBJ2-1	NA	TGTGCCAGCAGTCTTTCGGGACTAGCGGCGCTTTACAATGAGCAGTTCTTC	CASSLSGLAALYNEQFF
TRBD2	TRBV10-3	TRBJ2-3	NA	TGTGCCATCAGTGAGTCTAGCGGGAGCCCAGATACGCAGTATTTT	CAISESSGSPDTQYF